The 8 T cell receptor beta chains given below trace back to one sample, sequenced in a study of cytomegalovirus exposure and HLA in healthy donors. The method was immunoSEQ multiplex PCR; TCRdb's version includes in-frame clones alone and lacks a portion of them. The sample holds 150,000 to 200,000 clones, 75% to 90% seen once. Sequenced input: PBMCs. These receptors were obtained from a man between 18 and 29 years old in good health and CMV-seropositive.

The V and J genes are TRBV28 and TRBJ1-3, with D possibly being TRBD1 (6 bases). V was trimmed by 6 bases and J by 8 bases, leaving 26 bases between them. The CDR3 runs to 17 residues. Looked up from germline, CDR1 is MDHEN and CDR2 is SYDVKM. The CDR3, as DNA: TGTGCCAGCAGCCTTGGCGGACCAATTGACAGGAGCTACACCATATATTTT. Its translation: CASSLGGPIDRSYTIYF.

This clone has just one count. The chain is built from TRBV28 and TRBJ2-1; D ambiguous. Germline CDR1 is MDHEN and CDR2 is SYDVKM. The CDR3 has 12 amino acids. Trimming stripped 3 bases from V and 8 bases from J, with 8 bases between. CDR3 DNA sequence: TGTGCCAGCAGTTTCCCCCCATATGAGCAGTTCTTC. Translated, it gives CASSFPPYEQFF.

The rearrangement links TRBV15 to TRBJ1-4; D ambiguous. The CDR3 consists of 15 residues. The V gene lost 0 bases and the J gene lost 7 bases, with 12 bases spanning the gap. Germline lookup yields CDR1 LNHNV and CDR2 YYDKDF (reference sequence). CDR3 sequence: CATSRDGTRVEKLFF. CDR3 DNA sequence: TGTGCCACCAGCAGAGATGGCACGAGGGTTGAAAAACTGTTTTTT.

The V and J genes are TRBV7-3 and TRBJ2-3; 7 nucleotides align to TRBD2. The CDR3 length is 16 residues. Looked up from germline, CDR1 is SGHTA and CDR2 is FQGTGA. V gave up 5 bases and J gave up 5 bases; unmatched junction bases: 13. CDR3 loop: CASSLSGGSFLDTQYF. CDR3 sequence (DNA): TGTGCCAGCAGCCTATCGGGCGGGAGTTTTTTAGATACGCAGTATTTT. Drawing the rest from reference TRBV7-3 and TRBJ2-3, the complete variable domain is GAGVSQTPSNKVTEKGKYVELRCDPISGHTALYWYRQSLGQGPEFLIYFQGTGAADDSGLPNDRFFAVRPEGSVSTLKIQRTERGDSAVYLCASSLSGGSFLDTQYFGPGTRLTVL.

In nucleotides, the CDR3 is TGTGCCAGCAGATCCGCAATAGCGAGAACAGATACGCAGTATTTT. As protein: CASRSAIARTDTQYF. The chain has TRBV5-6 and TRBJ2-3; possibly TRBD2 for D (5 bases). Trimming pared 5 bases from V and 3 bases from J, leaving 16 bases between. The CDR3 length is 15 residues. Germline CDR1 is SGHDT and CDR2 is YYEEEE.

For this clone: Other DNA sequences in this specimen translate into the identical CDR3. The chain employs TRBV18 and TRBJ2-7; D gene uncertain. V gave up 2 bases and J gave up 3 bases, with 11 bases separating them. The germline gives CDR1 KGHSH, CDR2 LQKENI. This CDR3 comprises 14 residues. CDR3 loop: CASSPGTVFYEQYF. DNA for the CDR3: TGTGCCAGCTCACCAGGAACAGTCTTCTACGAGCAGTACTTC.

This chain uses TRBV5-6 with TRBJ2-4; D perhaps matches TRBD2 (5 bases). Germline loops: CDR1 SGHDT, CDR2 YYEEEE. This CDR3 comprises 14 residues. V was trimmed by 6 bases and J by 0 bases, leaving 10 bases between them. CDR3: CASNSDLAKNIQYF. The CDR3 region has the DNA TGTGCCAGCAATAGCGATCTAGCCAAAAACATTCAGTACTTC.

The V gene is TRBV14, the J gene TRBJ2-7; D may be TRBD1 (5 bases). This CDR3 is built from 14 residues. The germline gives CDR1 SGHDN, CDR2 FVKESK. The germline V and J ends were trimmed by 2 bases and 0 bases, with 8 bases remaining between them. For the CDR3, the DNA is TGTGCCAGCAGCCAAAACAGGTACTCCTACGAGCAGTACTTC. Residues: CASSQNRYSYEQYF.